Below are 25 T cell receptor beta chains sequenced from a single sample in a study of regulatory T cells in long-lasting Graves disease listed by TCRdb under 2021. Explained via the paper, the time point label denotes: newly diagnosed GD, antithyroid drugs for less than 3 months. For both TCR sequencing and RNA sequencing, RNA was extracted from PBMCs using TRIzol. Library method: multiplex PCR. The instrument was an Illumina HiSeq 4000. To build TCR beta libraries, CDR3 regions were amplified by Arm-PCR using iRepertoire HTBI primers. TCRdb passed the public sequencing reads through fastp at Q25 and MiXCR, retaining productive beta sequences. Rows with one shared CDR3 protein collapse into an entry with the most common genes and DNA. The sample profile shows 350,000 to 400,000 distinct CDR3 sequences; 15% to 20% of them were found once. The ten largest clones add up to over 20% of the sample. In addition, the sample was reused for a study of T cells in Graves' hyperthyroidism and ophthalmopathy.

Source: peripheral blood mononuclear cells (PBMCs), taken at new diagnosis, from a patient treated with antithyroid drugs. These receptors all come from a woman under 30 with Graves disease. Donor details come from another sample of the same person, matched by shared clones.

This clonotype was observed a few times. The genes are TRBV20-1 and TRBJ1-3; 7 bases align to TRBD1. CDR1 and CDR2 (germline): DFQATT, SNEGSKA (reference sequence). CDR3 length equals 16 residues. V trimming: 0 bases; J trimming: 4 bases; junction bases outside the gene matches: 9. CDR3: CSARDIADRPGNTIYF. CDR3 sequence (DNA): TGCAGTGCTAGAGATATCGCGGACAGGCCAGGAAACACCATATATTTT.

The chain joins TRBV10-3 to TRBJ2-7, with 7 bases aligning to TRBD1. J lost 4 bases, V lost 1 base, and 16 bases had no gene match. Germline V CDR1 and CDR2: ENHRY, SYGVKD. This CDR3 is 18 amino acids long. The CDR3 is CAISEYTVRQGSKYEQYF. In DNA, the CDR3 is TGTGCCATCAGTGAGTATACAGTTAGACAGGGTTCTAAATACGAGCAGTACTTC.

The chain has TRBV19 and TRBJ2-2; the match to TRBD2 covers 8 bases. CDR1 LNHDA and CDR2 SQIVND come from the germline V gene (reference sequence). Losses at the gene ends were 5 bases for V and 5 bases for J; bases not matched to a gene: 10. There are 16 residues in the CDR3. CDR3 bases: TGTGCCAGTAGTCCCGGGGGGGCTAGCGGTACCGGGGAGCTGTTTTTT. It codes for CASSPGGASGTGELFF.

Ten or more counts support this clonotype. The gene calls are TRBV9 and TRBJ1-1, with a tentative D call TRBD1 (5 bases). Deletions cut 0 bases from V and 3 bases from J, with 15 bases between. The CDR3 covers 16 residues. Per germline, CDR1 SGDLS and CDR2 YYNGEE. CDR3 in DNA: TGTGCCAGCAGCGTAGGACTTATTATAGGGGACACTGAAGCTTTCTTT. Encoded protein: CASSVGLIIGDTEAFF.

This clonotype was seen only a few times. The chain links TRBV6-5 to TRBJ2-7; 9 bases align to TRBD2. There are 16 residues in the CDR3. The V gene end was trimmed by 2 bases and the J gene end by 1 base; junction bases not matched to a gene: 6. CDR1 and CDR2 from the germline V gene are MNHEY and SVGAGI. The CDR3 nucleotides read TGTGCCAGCAGTTACAAGGGCGGGAGGGGTTCCTACGAGCAGTACTTC. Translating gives CASSYKGGRGSYEQYF.

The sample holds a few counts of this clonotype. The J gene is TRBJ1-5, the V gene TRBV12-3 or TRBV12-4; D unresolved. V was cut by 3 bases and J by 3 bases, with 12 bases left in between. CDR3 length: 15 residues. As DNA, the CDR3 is TGTGCCAGCAGTTTGAGTACTCACCTCAATCAGCCCCAGCATTTT. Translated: CASSLSTHLNQPQHF.

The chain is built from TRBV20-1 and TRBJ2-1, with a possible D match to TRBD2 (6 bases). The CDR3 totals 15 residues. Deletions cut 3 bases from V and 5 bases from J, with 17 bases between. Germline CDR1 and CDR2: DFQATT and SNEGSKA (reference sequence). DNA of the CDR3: TGCAGTGCTAGCTCCCCCGGGGGAGGAGACAATGAGCAGTTCTTC. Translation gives CSASSPGGGDNEQFF.

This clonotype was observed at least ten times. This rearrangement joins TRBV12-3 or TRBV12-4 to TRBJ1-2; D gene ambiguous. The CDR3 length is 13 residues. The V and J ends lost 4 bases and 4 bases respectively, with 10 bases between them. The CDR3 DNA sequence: TGTGCCAGCAGTTCATCAGGAATCTATGGCTACACCTTC. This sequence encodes CASSSSGIYGYTF.

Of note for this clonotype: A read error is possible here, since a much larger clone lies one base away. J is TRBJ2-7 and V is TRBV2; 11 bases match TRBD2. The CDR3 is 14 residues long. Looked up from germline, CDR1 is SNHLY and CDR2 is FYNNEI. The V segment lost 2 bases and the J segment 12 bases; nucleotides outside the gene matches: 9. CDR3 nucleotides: TGTGCCAGCAGTGAACAACTAGCGGGGGTCAAGCGGTACTTC. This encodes CASSEQLAGVKRYF.

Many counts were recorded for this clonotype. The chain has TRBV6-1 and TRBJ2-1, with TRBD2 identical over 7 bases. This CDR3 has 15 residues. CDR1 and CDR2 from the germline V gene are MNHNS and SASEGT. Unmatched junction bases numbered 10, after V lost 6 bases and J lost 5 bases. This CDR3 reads CASRGGGRLDNEQFF. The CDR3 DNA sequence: TGTGCCAGCAGGGGGGGAGGGAGGCTCGACAATGAGCAGTTCTTC.

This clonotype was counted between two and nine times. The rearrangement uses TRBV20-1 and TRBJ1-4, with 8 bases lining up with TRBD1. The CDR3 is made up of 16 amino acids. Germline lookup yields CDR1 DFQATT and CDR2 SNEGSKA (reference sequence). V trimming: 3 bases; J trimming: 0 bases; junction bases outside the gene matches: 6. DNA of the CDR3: TGCAGTGCTAGGGTTCAGGGGGCGGCAACTAATGAAAAACTGTTTTTT. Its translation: CSARVQGAATNEKLFF.

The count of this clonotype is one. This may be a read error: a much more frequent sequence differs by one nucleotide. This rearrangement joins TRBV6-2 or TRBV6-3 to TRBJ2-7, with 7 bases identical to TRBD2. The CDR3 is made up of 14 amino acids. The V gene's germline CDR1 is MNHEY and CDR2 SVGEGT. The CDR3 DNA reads TGTGTCAGCAGCGGGACCGTGATCTCCTACGAGCAGTACTTC. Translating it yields CVSSGTVISYEQYF.

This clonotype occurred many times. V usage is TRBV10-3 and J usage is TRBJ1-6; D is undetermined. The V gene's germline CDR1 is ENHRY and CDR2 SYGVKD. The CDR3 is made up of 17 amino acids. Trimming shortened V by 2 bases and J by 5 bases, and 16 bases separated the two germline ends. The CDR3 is CAISEREASRDNSPLHF. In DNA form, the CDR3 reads TGTGCCATCAGTGAGAGGGAGGCCTCGAGGGATAATTCACCCCTCCACTTT.

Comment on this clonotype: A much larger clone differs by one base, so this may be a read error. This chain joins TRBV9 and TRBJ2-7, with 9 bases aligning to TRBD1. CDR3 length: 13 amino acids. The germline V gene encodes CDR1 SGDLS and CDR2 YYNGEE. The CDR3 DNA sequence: TGTGCCAGCGGCGTCGGGACAGGGTGGGAGCAGTACTTC. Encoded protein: CASGVGTGWEQYF.

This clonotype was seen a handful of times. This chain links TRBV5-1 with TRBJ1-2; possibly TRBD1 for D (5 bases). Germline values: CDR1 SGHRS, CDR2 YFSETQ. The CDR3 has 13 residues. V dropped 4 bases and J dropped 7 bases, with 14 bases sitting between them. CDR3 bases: TGCGCCAGCAGCGTTGCAGGGATGGGTGGCTACACCTTC. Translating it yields CASSVAGMGGYTF.

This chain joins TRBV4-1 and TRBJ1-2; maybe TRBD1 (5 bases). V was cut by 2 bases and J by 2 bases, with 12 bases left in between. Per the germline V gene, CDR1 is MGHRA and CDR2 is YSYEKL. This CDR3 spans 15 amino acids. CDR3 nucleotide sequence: TGCGCCAGCAGCCAATCGAAGGGGATAAACTATGGCTACACCTTC. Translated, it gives CASSQSKGINYGYTF.

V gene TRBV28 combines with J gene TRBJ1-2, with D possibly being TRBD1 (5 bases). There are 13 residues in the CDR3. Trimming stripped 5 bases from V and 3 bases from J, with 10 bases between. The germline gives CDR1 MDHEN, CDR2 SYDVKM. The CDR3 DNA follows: TGTGCCAGCAGTGAGACAGCCGACTATGGCTACACCTTC. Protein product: CASSETADYGYTF.

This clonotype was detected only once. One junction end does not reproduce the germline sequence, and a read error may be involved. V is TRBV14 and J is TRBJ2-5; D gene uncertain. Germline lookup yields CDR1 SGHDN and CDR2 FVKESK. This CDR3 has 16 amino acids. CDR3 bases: TGTGCCAGCAGCCAAGTGTTCGGAGCGTACCAAGAGACCCTGTACTTC. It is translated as CASSQVFGAYQETLYF. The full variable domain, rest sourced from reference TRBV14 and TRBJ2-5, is EAGVTQFPSHSVIEKGQTVTLRCDPISGHDNLYWYRRVMGKEIKFLLHFVKESKQDESGMPNNRFLAERTGGTYSTLKVQPAELEDSGVYFCASSQVFGAYQETLYFGPGTRLLVL.

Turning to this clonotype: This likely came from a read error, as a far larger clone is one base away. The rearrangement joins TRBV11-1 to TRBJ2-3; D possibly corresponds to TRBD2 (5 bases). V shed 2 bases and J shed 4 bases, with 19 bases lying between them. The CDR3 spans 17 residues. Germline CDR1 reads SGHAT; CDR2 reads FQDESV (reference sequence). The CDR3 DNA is TGTGCCAGCAGCTTAAGGCCCCCAGGACTCGATGCAGATACGCAGTATTTT. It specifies CASSLRPPGLDADTQYF.

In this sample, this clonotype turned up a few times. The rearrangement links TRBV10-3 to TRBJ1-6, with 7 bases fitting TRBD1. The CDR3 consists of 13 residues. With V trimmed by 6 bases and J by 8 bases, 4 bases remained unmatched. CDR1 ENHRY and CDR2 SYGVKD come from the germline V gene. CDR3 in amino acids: CAISGQVDSPLHF. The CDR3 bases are TGTGCCATCAGCGGACAGGTGGATTCACCCCTCCACTTT.

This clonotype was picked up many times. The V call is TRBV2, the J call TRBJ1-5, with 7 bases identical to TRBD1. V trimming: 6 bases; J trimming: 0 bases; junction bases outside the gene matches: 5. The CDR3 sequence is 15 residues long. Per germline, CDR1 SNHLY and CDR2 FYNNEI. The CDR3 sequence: CASRRDRYSNQPQHF. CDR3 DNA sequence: TGTGCCAGCAGGCGGGACAGATATAGCAATCAGCCCCAGCATTTT.

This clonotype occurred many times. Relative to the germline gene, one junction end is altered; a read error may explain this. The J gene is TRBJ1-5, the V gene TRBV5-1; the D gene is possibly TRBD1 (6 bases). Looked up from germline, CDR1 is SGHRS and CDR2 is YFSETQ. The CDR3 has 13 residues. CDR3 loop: CASSLSGDQPQHF. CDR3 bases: TGTGCCAGCAGTTTATCAGGGGATCAGCCCCAGCATTTT.

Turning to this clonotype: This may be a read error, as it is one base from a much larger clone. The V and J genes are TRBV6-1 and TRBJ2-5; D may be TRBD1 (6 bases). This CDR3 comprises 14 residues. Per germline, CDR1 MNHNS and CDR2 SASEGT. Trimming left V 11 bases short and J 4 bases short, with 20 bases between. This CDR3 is CASPPDRRGETQYF. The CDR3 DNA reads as TGTGCCTCTCCGCCAGACAGGAGAGGAGAGACCCAGTACTTC.

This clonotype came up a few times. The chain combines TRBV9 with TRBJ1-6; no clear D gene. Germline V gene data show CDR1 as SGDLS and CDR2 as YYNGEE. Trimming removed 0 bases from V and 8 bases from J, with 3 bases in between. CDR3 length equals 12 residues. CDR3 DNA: TGTGCCAGCAGCGTAGGGGATTCACCCCTCCACTTT. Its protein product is CASSVGDSPLHF.

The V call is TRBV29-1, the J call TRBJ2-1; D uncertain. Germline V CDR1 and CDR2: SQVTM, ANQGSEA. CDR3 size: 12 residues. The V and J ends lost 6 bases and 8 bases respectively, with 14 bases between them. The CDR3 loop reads CSVGATGYEQFF. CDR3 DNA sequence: TGCAGCGTCGGTGCAACTGGGTATGAGCAGTTCTTC.